This is a list of T cell receptor beta chains from one sample in a study of blood T cell repertoires in COVID-19. Clones were sequenced by immunoSEQ multiplex PCR, and TCRdb holds only the in-frame ones, with some missing. The repertoire holds fewer than 450,000 clones, with less than 95% as singletons. Material: PBMCs or T cells enriched from blood (not recorded which). These receptors came from a man between 18 and 35 years old who had recovered from COVID-19. CDR3s include the opening cysteine and the closing phenylalanine or tryptophan. A D gene is named only where the DNA matches it firmly. Clone size is shown for a subset of rows, as once, few, many or a class of expanded clone.

v_call: TRBV6-5; j_call: TRBJ1-2; d_call: -; clone_size: few; cdr3_aa: CASSYRGGDGYGYTF; cdr3_nt: TGTGCCAGCAGTTACCGGGGAGGGGACGGCTATGGCTACACCTTC
v_call: TRBV5-1; j_call: TRBJ2-1; d_call: TRBD2; clone_size: -; cdr3_aa: CASSLRLAAYNEQFF; cdr3_nt: TGCGCCAGCAGCTTGAGGCTAGCGGCCTACAATGAGCAGTTCTTC
v_call: TRBV3-1/TRBV3-2; j_call: TRBJ2-3; d_call: -; clone_size: -; cdr3_aa: CASSQDSAVNTQYF; cdr3_nt: TGTGCCAGCAGCCAAGATAGCGCCGTAAATACGCAGTATTTT
v_call: TRBV5-1; j_call: TRBJ2-6; d_call: -; clone_size: -; cdr3_aa: CASSSGGWGSGANVLTF; cdr3_nt: TGCGCCAGCAGCTCTGGGGGCTGGGGATCTGGGGCCAACGTCCTGACTTTC
v_call: TRBV15; j_call: TRBJ2-2; d_call: TRBD1; clone_size: -; cdr3_aa: CATSGSGTGSYTGELFF; cdr3_nt: TGTGCCACCAGCGGATCCGGGACAGGATCTTACACCGGGGAGCTGTTTTTT
v_call: TRBV7-2; j_call: TRBJ2-1; d_call: -; clone_size: -; cdr3_aa: CASSLGVYSYNEQFF; cdr3_nt: TGTGCCAGCAGCTTAGGAGTATATTCCTACAATGAGCAGTTCTTC
v_call: TRBV2; j_call: TRBJ1-1; d_call: -; clone_size: -; cdr3_aa: CASRRGSPNTEAFF; cdr3_nt: TGTGCCAGCAGAAGGGGGTCCCCGAACACTGAAGCTTTCTTT
v_call: TRBV5-4; j_call: TRBJ1-2; d_call: TRBD1; clone_size: -; cdr3_aa: CASSEGQDYGYTF; cdr3_nt: TGTGCCAGCAGCGAGGGACAGGACTATGGCTACACCTTC
v_call: TRBV7-6; j_call: TRBJ2-7; d_call: -; clone_size: -; cdr3_aa: CASSLSALAWDEQYF; cdr3_nt: TGTGCCAGCAGCTTAAGTGCACTAGCTTGGGACGAGCAGTACTTC
v_call: TRBV28; j_call: TRBJ2-2; d_call: -; clone_size: -; cdr3_aa: CASSALEIGELFF; cdr3_nt: TGTGCCAGCAGTGCATTGGAGATCGGGGAGCTGTTTTTT
v_call: TRBV27; j_call: TRBJ2-7; d_call: TRBD2; clone_size: -; cdr3_aa: CASSLRFLAGDHEQYF; cdr3_nt: TGTGCCAGCAGTCTACGGTTCCTAGCGGGAGACCACGAGCAGTACTTC
v_call: TRBV10-1; j_call: TRBJ2-1; d_call: TRBD1; clone_size: -; cdr3_aa: CASRTGGSVNEQFF; cdr3_nt: TGCGCCAGCAGGACAGGGGGCTCCGTGAATGAGCAGTTCTTC
v_call: TRBV5-6; j_call: TRBJ2-1; d_call: -; clone_size: -; cdr3_aa: CASSLPGSSYNEQFF; cdr3_nt: TGTGCCAGCAGCTTGCCAGGCAGCTCCTACAATGAGCAGTTCTTC
v_call: TRBV28; j_call: TRBJ1-2; d_call: -; clone_size: -; cdr3_aa: CASSPFLGTISYGYTF; cdr3_nt: TGTGCCAGCAGTCCGTTCCTGGGGACAATAAGTTATGGCTACACCTTC
v_call: TRBV28; j_call: TRBJ1-4; d_call: TRBD1; clone_size: -; cdr3_aa: CASSLSGTGDEKLFF; cdr3_nt: TGTGCCAGCAGTTTAAGCGGGACAGGGGACGAAAAACTGTTTTTT
v_call: TRBV28; j_call: TRBJ1-2; d_call: -; clone_size: -; cdr3_aa: CASSKETSVGTF; cdr3_nt: TGTGCCAGCAGTAAAGAGACTTCTGTTGGGACCTTC
v_call: TRBV11-3; j_call: TRBJ2-7; d_call: -; clone_size: -; cdr3_aa: CASSQQGVGEQYF; cdr3_nt: TGTGCCAGCAGCCAACAAGGGGTAGGCGAGCAGTACTTC
v_call: TRBV4-2; j_call: TRBJ2-1; d_call: -; clone_size: once; cdr3_aa: CASSQDPSYNEQFF; cdr3_nt: TGTGCCAGCAGCCAAGACCCGTCCTACAATGAGCAGTTCTTC
v_call: TRBV4-1; j_call: TRBJ2-7; d_call: -; clone_size: -; cdr3_aa: CASSHLAEGYEQYF; cdr3_nt: TGCGCCAGCAGCCACTTAGCGGAGGGCTACGAGCAGTACTTC
v_call: TRBV27; j_call: TRBJ1-2; d_call: TRBD1; clone_size: -; cdr3_aa: CASRSMDRGESLYGYTF; cdr3_nt: TGTGCCAGCAGATCCATGGACAGGGGGGAGTCCCTTTATGGCTACACCTTC
v_call: TRBV7-9; j_call: TRBJ2-1; d_call: -; clone_size: -; cdr3_aa: CASSLVSGSFYNEQFF; cdr3_nt: TGTGCCAGCAGCTTAGTGTCAGGCTCATTTTACAATGAGCAGTTCTTC
v_call: TRBV7-9; j_call: TRBJ2-3; d_call: -; clone_size: -; cdr3_aa: CASSPEGGRTDTQYF; cdr3_nt: TGTGCCAGCAGCCCCGAGGGGGGGCGCACAGATACGCAGTATTTT
v_call: TRBV19; j_call: TRBJ1-4; d_call: TRBD1; clone_size: -; cdr3_aa: CASSKRQGTNEKLFF; cdr3_nt: TGTGCCAGTAGCAAGAGACAGGGAACTAATGAAAAACTGTTTTTT
v_call: TRBV15; j_call: TRBJ2-5; d_call: -; clone_size: -; cdr3_aa: CATSRGAARTQETQYF; cdr3_nt: TGTGCCACCAGCAGAGGGGCGGCGAGGACTCAAGAGACCCAGTACTTC
v_call: TRBV24-1; j_call: TRBJ2-1; d_call: TRBD2; clone_size: -; cdr3_aa: CATSDSSGRLYNEQFF; cdr3_nt: TGTGCCACCAGTGATTCTAGCGGGAGGCTCTACAATGAGCAGTTCTTC
v_call: TRBV5-1; j_call: TRBJ1-5; d_call: TRBD1; clone_size: -; cdr3_aa: CASSPGQTGTNQPQHF; cdr3_nt: TGCGCCAGCAGCCCGGGACAGACGGGGACTAATCAGCCCCAGCATTTT